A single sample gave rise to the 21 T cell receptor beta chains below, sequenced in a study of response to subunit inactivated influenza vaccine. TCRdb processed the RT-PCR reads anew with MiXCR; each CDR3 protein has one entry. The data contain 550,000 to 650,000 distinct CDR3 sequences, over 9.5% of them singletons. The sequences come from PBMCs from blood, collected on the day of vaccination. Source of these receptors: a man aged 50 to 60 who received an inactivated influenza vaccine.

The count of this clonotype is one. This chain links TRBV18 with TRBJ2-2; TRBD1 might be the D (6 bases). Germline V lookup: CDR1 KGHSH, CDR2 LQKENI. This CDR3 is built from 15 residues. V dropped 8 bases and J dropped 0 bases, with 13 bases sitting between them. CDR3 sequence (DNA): TGTGCCAGCGCCTCAAGACAGGCGAACACCGGGGAGCTGTTTTTT. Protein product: CASASRQANTGELFF. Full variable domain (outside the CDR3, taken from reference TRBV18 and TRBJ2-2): NAGVMQNPRHLVRRRGQEARLRCSPMKGHSHVYWYRQLPEEGLKFMVYLQKENIIDESGMPKERFSAEFPKEGPSILRIQQVVRGDSAAYFCASASRQANTGELFFGEGSRLTVL.

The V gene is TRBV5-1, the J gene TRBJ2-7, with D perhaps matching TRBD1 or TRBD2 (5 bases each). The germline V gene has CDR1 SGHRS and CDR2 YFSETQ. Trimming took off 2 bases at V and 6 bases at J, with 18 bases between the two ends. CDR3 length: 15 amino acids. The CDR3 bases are TGCGCCAGCAGCTTTGGACCCTTGGGGACGGGCGAGCAGTACTTC. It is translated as CASSFGPLGTGEQYF.

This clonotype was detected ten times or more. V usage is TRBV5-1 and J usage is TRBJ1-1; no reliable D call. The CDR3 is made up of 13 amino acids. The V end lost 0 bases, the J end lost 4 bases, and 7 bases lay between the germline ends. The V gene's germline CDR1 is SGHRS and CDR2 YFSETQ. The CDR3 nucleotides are TGCGCCAGCAGCTTGGGTTGGGGCACTGAAGCTTTCTTT. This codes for CASSLGWGTEAFF.

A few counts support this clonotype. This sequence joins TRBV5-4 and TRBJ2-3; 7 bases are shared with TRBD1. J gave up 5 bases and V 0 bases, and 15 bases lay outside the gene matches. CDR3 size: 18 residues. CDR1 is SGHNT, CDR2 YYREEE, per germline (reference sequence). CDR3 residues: CASSLGPGETGKEDTQYF. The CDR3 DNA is TGTGCCAGCAGCTTGGGGCCCGGGGAGACAGGGAAGGAAGATACGCAGTATTTT.

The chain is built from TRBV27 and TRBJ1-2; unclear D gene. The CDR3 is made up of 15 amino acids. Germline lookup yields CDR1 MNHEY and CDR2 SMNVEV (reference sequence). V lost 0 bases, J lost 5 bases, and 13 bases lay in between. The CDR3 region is CASSLSLAGSYGYTF. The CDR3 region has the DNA TGTGCCAGCAGTTTATCGTTAGCAGGAAGTTATGGCTACACCTTC.

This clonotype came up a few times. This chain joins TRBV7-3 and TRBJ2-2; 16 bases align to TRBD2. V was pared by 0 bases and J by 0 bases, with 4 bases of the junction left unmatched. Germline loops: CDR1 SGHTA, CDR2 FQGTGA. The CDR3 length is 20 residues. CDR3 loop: CASSLTGLAGGPANTGELFF. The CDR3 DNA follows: TGTGCCAGCAGCTTAACGGGACTAGCGGGAGGGCCCGCGAACACCGGGGAGCTGTTTTTT.

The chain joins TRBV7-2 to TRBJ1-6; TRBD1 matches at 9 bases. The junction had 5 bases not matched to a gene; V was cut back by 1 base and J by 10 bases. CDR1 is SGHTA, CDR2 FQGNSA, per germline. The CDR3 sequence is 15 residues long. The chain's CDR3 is CASSLGGTGQSPLHF. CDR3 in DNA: TGTGCCAGCAGCTTAGGCGGGACAGGGCAATCACCCCTCCACTTT. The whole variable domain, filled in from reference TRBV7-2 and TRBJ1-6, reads GAGVSQSPSNKVTEKGKDVELRCDPISGHTALYWYRQSLGQGLEFLIYFQGNSAPDKSGLPSDRFSAERTGGSVSTLTIQRTQQEDSAVYLCASSLGGTGQSPLHFGNGTRLTVT.

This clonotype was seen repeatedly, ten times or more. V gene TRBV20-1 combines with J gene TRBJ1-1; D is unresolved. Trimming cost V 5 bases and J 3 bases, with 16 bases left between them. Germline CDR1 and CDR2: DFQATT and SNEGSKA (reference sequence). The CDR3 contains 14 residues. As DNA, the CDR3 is TGCAGTGCTCCACGCCCGACTGAGGACACTGAAGCTTTCTTT. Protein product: CSAPRPTEDTEAFF.

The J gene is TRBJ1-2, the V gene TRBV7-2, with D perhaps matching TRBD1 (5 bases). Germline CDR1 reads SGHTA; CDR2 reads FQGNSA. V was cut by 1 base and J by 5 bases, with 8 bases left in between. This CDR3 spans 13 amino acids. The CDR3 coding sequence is TGTGCCAGCAGCTTAGTAGGGGCGTATGGCTACACCTTC. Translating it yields CASSLVGAYGYTF.

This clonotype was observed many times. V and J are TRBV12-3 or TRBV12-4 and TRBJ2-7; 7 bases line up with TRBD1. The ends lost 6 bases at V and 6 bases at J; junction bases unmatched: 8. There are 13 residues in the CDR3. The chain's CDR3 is CASSPGQILEQYF. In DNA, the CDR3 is TGTGCCAGCAGCCCGGGACAGATTCTCGAGCAGTACTTC.

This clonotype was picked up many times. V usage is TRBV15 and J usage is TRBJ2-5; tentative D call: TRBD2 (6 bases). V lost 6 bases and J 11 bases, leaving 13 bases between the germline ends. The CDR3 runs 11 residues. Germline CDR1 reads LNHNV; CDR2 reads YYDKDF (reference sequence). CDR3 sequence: CATRDEGLQYF. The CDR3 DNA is TGTGCCACCAGGGACGAGGGACTGCAGTACTTC.

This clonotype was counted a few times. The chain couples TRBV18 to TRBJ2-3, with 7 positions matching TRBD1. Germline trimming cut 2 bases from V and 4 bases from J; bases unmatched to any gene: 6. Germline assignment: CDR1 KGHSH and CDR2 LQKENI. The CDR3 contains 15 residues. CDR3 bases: TGTGCCAGCTCACCATGGGCAGGGGGTGCAGATACGCAGTATTTT. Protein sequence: CASSPWAGGADTQYF.

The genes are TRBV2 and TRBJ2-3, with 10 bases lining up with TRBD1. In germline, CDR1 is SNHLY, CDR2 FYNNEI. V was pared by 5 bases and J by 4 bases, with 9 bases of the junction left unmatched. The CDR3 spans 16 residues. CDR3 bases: TGTGCCAGCAGTCGAACCGGGACAGGGGACGCAGATACGCAGTATTTT. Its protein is CASSRTGTGDADTQYF.

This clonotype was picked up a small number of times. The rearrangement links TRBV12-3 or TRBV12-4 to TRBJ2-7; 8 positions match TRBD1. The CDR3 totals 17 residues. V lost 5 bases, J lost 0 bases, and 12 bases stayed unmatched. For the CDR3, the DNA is TGTGCCAGCAGTGAAGGACCGGGACAGGCTAGCTCCTACGAGCAGTACTTC. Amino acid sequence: CASSEGPGQASSYEQYF.

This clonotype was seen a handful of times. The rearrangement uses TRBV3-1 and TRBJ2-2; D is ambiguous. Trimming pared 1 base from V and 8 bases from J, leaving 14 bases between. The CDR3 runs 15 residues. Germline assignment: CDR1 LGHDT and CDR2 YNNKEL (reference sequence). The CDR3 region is CASSQVAAARGELFF. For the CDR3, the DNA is TGTGCCAGCAGCCAAGTGGCGGCAGCCAGGGGGGAGCTGTTTTTT.

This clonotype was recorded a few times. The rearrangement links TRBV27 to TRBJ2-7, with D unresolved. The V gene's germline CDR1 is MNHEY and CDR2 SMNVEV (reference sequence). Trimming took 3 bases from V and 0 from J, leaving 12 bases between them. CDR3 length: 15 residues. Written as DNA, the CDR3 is TGTGCCAGCAGTTTCCGGCAAGATTTCTCCTACGAGCAGTACTTC. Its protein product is CASSFRQDFSYEQYF.

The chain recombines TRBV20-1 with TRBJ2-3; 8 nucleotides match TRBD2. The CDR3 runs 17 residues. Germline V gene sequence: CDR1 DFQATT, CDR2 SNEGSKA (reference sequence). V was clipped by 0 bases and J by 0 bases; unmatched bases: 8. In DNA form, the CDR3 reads TGCAGTGCTAGAGATGGAGAGCCTAGCGGGAGCACAGATACGCAGTATTTT. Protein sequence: CSARDGEPSGSTDTQYF.

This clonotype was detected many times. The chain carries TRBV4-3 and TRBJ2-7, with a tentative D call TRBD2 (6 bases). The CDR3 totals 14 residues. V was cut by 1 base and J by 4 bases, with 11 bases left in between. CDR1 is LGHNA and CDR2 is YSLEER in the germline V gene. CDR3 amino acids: CASSQGGVGYEQYF. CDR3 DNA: TGCGCCAGCAGCCAAGGGGGGGTTGGGTACGAGCAGTACTTC.

The DNA of the CDR3 is TGTGCCAGCACCTTGAACAGGGGCGAGACCCAGTACTTC. As protein: CASTLNRGETQYF. This chain joins TRBV28 and TRBJ2-5; 7 bases are a match to TRBD1. The length of the CDR3 is 13 residues. After removal of 7 bases from V and 5 bases from J, the junction contained 7 bases not matched to a gene. In germline, CDR1 is MDHEN, CDR2 SYDVKM.

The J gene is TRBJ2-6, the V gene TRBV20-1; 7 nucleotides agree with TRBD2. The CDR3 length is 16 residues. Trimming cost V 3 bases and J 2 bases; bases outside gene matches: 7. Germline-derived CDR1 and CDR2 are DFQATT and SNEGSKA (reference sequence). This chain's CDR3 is CSARVLGGAGANVLTF. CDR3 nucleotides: TGCAGTGCTAGGGTGCTGGGGGGGGCTGGGGCCAACGTCCTGACTTTC.

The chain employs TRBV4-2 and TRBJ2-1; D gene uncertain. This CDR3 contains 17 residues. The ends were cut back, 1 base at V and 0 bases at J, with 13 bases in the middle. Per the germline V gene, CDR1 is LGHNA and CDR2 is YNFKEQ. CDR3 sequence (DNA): TGTGCCAGCAGCCAAGCCACCTTAAAAGGCTCCTACAATGAGCAGTTCTTC. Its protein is CASSQATLKGSYNEQFF.